The 5 T cell receptor beta chains presented below share a single source sample, sequenced in a study of cytomegalovirus exposure and HLA in healthy donors. PCR employed 60 Vbeta and 13 Jbeta primers. Measured with immunoSEQ multiplex PCR; TCRdb has only the in-frame clones, and not every one. Here the sample spans roughly 200,000 clones, roughly four fifths being singletons. The sequencing input was PBMCs. The source of these receptors is a man between 25 and 39 years old in good health and CMV-seronegative.

The rearrangement uses TRBV11-2 and TRBJ2-1; 11 nucleotides match TRBD2. V lost 6 bases, J lost 9 bases, and 10 bases stayed unmatched. The germline CDR1 and CDR2 sequences are SGHAT and FQNNGV. The CDR3 covers 15 residues. The CDR3 reads CASRPLAGVLFEQFF. Written as DNA, the CDR3 is TGTGCCAGCAGACCACTAGCGGGAGTGCTTTTTGAGCAGTTCTTC.

The chain links TRBV14 to TRBJ2-1; 10 positions agree with TRBD2. This CDR3 is built from 16 residues. With V trimmed by 4 bases and J by 7 bases, 10 bases remained unmatched. Germline loops: CDR1 SGHDN, CDR2 FVKESK. CDR3 bases: TGTGCCAGCAGCCCAAGACTGGCTAGCGGGAGAAATGAGCAGTTCTTC. The encoded protein is CASSPRLASGRNEQFF.

There are a few counts of this clone. The genes are TRBV5-3 and TRBJ2-5, with 7 nucleotides matching TRBD1. TRBV5-3 is assigned to the ORF class and has an uncertain function. This CDR3 comprises 14 residues. The ends lost 5 bases at V and 2 bases at J; junction bases unmatched: 6. DNA of the CDR3: TGTGCCAGAAGGGGACAGACGGAACAAGAGACCCAGTACTTC. This translates into CARRGQTEQETQYF.

The chain links TRBV10-3 to TRBJ2-7; 9 bases map to TRBD2. The CDR3 is made up of 14 amino acids. V trimming: 10 bases; J trimming: 1 base; junction bases outside the gene matches: 8. CDR1 and CDR2 (germline): ENHRY, SYGVKD. In DNA form, the CDR3 reads TGTGCCACCGATAGCGGGAGTGGATCCTACGAGCAGTACTTC. Its translation: CATDSGSGSYEQYF.

Written as DNA, the CDR3 is TGTGCCAGCAGCTCCGTACCCTCTGTGACTAGCGGGACCTACGAGCAGTACTTC. As protein: CASSSVPSVTSGTYEQYF. V gene TRBV7-8 combines with J gene TRBJ2-7; 11 nucleotides agree with TRBD2. Trimming removed 4 bases from V and 2 bases from J; junction bases left unmatched: 13. CDR1 and CDR2 from the germline V gene are SGHVS and FQNEAQ. The CDR3 is made up of 18 amino acids. Full variable domain (outside the CDR3, taken from reference TRBV7-8 and TRBJ2-7): GAGVSQSPRYKVAKRGQDVALRCDPISGHVSLFWYQQALGQGPEFLTYFQNEAQLDKSGLPSDRFFAERPEGSVSTLKIQRTQQEDSAVYLCASSSVPSVTSGTYEQYFGPGTRLTVT.